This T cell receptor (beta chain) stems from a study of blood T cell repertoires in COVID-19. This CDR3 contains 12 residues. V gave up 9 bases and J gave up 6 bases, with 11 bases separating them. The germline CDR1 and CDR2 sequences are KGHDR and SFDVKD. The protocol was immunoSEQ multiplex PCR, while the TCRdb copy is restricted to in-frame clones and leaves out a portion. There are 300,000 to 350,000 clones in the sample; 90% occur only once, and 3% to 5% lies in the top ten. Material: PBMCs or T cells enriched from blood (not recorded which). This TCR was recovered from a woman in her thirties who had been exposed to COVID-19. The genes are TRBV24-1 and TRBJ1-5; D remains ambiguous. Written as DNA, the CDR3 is TGTGCCACCGCAGAGGGAACTCAGCCCCAGCATTTT. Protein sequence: CATAEGTQPQHF.